Included here is one T cell receptor beta chain sequence, with context. The CDR3 is 15 residues long. The V gene's germline CDR1 is SGHDN and CDR2 FVKESK. Trimming stripped 0 bases from V and 5 bases from J, with 10 bases between. The sample belongs to a study of OX40 agonist ivuxolimab in advanced cancers. Produced via immunoSEQ multiplex PCR; TCRdb's table is partial and in-frame only. The sample contains 75,000 to 100,000 clones, 65% to 90% of which appear only once. The TCR comes from an adult with an advanced solid tumor such as melanoma, head and neck, liver or kidney cancer. This sample comprised CD4+ or CD8+ T cells sorted from blood, obtained in a trial of the OX40 agonist ivuxolimab. V and J are TRBV14 and TRBJ2-2; D is unresolved. The CDR3 loop reads CASSQDISWTGELFF. The CDR3 bases are TGTGCCAGCAGCCAAGATATAAGTTGGACCGGGGAGCTGTTTTTT.